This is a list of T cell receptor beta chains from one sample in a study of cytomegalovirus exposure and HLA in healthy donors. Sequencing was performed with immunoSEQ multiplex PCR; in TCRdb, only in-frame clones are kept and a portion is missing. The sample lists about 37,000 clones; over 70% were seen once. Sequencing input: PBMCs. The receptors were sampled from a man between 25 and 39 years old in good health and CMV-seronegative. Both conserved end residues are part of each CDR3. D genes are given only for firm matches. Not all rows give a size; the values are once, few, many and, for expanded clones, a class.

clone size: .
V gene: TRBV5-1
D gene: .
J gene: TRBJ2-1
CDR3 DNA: TGCGCCAGCAGCCCCTCCCTCGCGGTCTCCTACAATGAGCAGTTCTTC
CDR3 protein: CASSPSLAVSYNEQFF

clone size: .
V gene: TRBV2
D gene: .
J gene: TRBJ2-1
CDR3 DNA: TGTGCCAGCAGTGACCACACCTCGTACAATGAGCAGTTCTTC
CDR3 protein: CASSDHTSYNEQFF

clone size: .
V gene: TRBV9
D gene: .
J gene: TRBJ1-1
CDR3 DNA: TGTGCCAGCAGCCCGTACGGGGATACTGAAGCTTTCTTT
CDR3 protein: CASSPYGDTEAFF

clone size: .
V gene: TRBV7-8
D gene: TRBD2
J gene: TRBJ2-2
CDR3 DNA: TGTGCCAGCAGCTTAGACGAGCTAGCGGGGAATGTCGGGGAGCTGTTTTTT
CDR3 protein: CASSLDELAGNVGELFF

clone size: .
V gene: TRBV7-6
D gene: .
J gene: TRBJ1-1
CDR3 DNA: TGTGCCAGCAGCTCCCCCGCCCCACCGATGCCACGGGAGATGAACACTGAAGCTTTCTTT
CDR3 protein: CASSSPAPPMPREMNTEAFF

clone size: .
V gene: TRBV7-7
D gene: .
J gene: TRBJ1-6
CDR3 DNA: TGTGCTAGCAGCACACCTACGCGTAGGGGAACGAATTCACCCCTCCACTTT
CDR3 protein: CASSTPTRRGTNSPLHF

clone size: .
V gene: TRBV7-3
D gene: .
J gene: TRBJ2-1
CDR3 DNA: TGTGCCAGCAGCTTAACCGGACAGTCCTACAATGAGCAGTTCTTC
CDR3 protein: CASSLTGQSYNEQFF

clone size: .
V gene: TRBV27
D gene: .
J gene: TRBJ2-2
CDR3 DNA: TGTGCCAGCAAGAAAGACTCCCAGGGAACCGGGGAGCTGTTTTTT
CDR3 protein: CASKKDSQGTGELFF

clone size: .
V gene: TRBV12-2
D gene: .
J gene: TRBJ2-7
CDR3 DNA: TGTGCAAGTCGCTTAGGTCCGCGGGGTTTCGCCTACGAGCAGTACTTC
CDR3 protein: CASRLGPRGFAYEQYF

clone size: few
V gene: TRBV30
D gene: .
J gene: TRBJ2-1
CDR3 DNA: TGTGCCTGGGTTCGGACTGGGGGGAGAAATGAGCAGTTCTTC
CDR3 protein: CAWVRTGGRNEQFF

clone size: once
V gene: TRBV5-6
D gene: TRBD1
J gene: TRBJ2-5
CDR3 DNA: TGTGCCAGCAGCCTAGGACAGGGGATACAAGAGACCCAGTACTTC
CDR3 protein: CASSLGQGIQETQYF

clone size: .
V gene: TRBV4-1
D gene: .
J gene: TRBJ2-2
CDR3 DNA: TGCGCCAGCAGCCAAGATTACGGGGTCACCGGGGAGCTGTTTTTT
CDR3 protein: CASSQDYGVTGELFF

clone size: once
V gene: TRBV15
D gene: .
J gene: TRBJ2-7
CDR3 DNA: TGTGCCACCAGCAAAAACCCAGGGGAAACCTACGAGCAGTACTTC
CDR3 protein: CATSKNPGETYEQYF

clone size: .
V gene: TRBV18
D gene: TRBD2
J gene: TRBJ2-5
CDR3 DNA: TGTGCCAGCTACTCGGGGGGGCCAAGAGAGACCCAGTACTTC
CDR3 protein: CASYSGGPRETQYF

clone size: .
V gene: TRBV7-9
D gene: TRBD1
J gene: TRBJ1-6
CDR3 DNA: TGTGCCAGCAGCTTCGACAGGGATAGTTCACCCCTCCACTTT
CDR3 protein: CASSFDRDSSPLHF

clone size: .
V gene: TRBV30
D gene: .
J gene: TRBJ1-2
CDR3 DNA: TGTGCCTGGAGTGTACTCAAGACCGGCGGCTATGGCTACACCTTC
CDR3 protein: CAWSVLKTGGYGYTF

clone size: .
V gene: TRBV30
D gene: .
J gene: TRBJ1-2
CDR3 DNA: TGTGCCTGGAGTGGACAGGTCACAGCAGGCGGCTACACCTTC
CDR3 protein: CAWSGQVTAGGYTF

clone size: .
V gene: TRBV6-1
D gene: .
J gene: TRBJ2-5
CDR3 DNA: TGTGCCAGCAGTGAGGTACAGGGAGAGACCCAGTACTTC
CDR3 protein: CASSEVQGETQYF

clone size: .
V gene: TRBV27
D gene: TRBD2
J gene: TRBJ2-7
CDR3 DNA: TGTGCCAGTAGGGTAGCGGGAGGGCCCTACGAGCAGTACTTC
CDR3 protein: CASRVAGGPYEQYF

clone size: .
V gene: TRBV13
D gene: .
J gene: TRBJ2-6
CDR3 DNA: TGTGCCAGCACTCGAGGGGGCTCTGGGGCCAACGTCCTGACTTTC
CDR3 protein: CASTRGGSGANVLTF

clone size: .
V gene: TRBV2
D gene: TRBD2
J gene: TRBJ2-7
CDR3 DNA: TGTGCCAGCCTCAGGAGCGGGAGGGCGGGCGAGCAGTACTTC
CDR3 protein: CASLRSGRAGEQYF

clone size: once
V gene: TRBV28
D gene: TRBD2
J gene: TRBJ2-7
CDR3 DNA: TGTGCCAGCAGTTTCCACGGGGGGGGCGAGCAGTACTTC
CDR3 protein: CASSFHGGGEQYF

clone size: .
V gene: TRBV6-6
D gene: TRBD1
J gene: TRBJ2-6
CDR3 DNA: TGTGCCAGCAGGGACAGGGCTTCCTCTGGGGCCAACGTCCTGACTTTC
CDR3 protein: CASRDRASSGANVLTF

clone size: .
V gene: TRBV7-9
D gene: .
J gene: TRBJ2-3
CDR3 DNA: TGTGCCAGCAGCGGACCGGGTCGGGAGCCAGATACGCAGTATTTT
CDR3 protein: CASSGPGREPDTQYF

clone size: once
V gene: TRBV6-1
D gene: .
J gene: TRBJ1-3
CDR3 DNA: TGTGCCAGCAGTGAAGCGACAGGCTCTGGAAACACCATATATTTT
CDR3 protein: CASSEATGSGNTIYF

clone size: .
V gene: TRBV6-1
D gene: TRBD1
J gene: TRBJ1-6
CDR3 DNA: TGTGCCAGCAGTGTGGGGACAGGGGGCGGTTCACCCCTCCACTTT
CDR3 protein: CASSVGTGGGSPLHF

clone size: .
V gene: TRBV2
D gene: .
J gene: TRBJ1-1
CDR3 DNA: TGTGCCATAACCTTGACAACGAAGGGGACTGAAGCTTTCTTT
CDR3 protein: CAITLTTKGTEAFF

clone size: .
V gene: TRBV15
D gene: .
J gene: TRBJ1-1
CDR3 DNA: TGTGCCACCAGCAGAGGCGGGTGGCAAGCTTTCTTT
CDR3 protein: CATSRGGWQAFF